This TCR beta chain was retrieved from a study of CD8+ T cells in alopecia areata. Looking at the study overall: Dosing with tofacitinib proceeded for 6 to 18 months, followed by 6 months off drug. Findings and limits, study-wide: Numerous clones, expanded in lesions, remained in scalp and blood during tofacitinib. Tofacitinib significantly decreased scalp clonality and expanded CD8+ clones among top 100.

Extracted RNA was reverse transcribed into cDNA, the sequencing template. Sequenced by immunoSEQ multiplex PCR; TCRdb stores in-frame clones only, minus some. The data show 75,000 to 80,000 clones, with around 65% seen just once and 23% held by the top ten. Treatment denoted: oral pan-JAK inhibitor, 5-10 mg twice daily. With regard to this clone: As yet, its antigen is unknown.

The germline V and J ends were trimmed by 3 bases and 4 bases, with 19 bases remaining between them. The CDR3 covers 16 residues. CDR1 SGDLS and CDR2 YYNGEE come from the germline V gene. The V call is TRBV9, the J call TRBJ2-5; either TRBD1 or TRBD2 may fit D (5 bases each). This TCR was sampled from a human donor with alopecia areata. Sequencing used CD8+ T cells sorted from blood, obtained at week 24, from a patient treated with tofacitinib. CDR3 residues: CASSARELGWLETQYF. For the CDR3, the DNA is TGTGCCAGCAGCGCCAGGGAGCTTGGGTGGTTAGAGACCCAGTACTTC. The whole variable domain, filled in from reference TRBV9 and TRBJ2-5, reads DSGVTQTPKHLITATGQRVTLRCSPRSGDLSVYWYQQSLDQGLQFLIQYYNGEERAKGNILERFSAQQFPDLHSELNLSSLELGDSALYFCASSARELGWLETQYFGPGTRLLVL.